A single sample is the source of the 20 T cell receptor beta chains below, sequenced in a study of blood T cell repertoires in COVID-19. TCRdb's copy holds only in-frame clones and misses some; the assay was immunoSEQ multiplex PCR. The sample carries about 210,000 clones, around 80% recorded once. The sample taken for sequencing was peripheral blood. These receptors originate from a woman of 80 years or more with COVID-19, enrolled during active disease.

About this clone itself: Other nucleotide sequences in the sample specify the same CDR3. CDR3 coding DNA: TGCGCCAGCAGCCCGGGACAGGGTGGCGAAAAACTGTTTTTT. Translation gives CASSPGQGGEKLFF. The chain uses TRBV5-1 and TRBJ1-4; 9 bases are shared with TRBD1. Germline loops: CDR1 SGHRS, CDR2 YFSETQ. The CDR3 totals 14 residues. V shed 4 bases, J shed 8 bases, and the junction held 6 bases outside the gene matches.

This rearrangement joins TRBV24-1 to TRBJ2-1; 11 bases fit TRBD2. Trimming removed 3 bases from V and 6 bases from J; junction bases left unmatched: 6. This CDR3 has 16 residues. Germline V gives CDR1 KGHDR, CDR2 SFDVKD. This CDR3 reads CATSDPGLADLNEQFF. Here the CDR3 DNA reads TGTGCCACCAGTGATCCGGGACTAGCGGATCTCAATGAGCAGTTCTTC.

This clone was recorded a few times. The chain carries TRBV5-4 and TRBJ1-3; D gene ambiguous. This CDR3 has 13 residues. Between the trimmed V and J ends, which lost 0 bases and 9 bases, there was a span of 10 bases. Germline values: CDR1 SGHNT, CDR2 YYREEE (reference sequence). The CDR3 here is CASSLAGSATIYF. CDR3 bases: TGTGCCAGCAGCTTGGCAGGTTCCGCCACCATATATTTT.

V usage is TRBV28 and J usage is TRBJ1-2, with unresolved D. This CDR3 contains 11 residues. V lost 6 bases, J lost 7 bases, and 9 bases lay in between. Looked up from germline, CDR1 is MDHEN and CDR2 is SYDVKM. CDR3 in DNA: TGTGCCAGCAGGACGACTTCTGGCTACACCTTC. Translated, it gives CASRTTSGYTF.

CDR3 DNA: TGTGCCACCAGTGGGACACAGGGGGCGAGGGGCTACACCTTC. This codes for CATSGTQGARGYTF. J is TRBJ1-2 and V is TRBV24-1; 9 positions agree with TRBD1. Germline V CDR1 and CDR2: KGHDR, SFDVKD. V gave up 5 bases and J gave up 8 bases; unmatched junction bases: 8. CDR3 length: 14 residues.

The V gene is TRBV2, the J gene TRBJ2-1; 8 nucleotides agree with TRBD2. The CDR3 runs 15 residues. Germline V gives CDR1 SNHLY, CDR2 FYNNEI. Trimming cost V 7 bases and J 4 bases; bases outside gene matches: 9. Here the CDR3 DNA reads TGTGCCAGCATTTTCGGGGGGGGAGTGTACAATGAGCAGTTCTTC. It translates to CASIFGGGVYNEQFF.

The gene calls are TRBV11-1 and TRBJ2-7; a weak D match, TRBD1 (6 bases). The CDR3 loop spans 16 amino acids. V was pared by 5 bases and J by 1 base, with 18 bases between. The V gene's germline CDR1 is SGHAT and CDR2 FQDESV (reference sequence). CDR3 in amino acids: CASSPRSGVRSYEQYF. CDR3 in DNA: TGTGCCAGCAGCCCCCGTTCAGGGGTTCGGTCCTACGAGCAGTACTTC. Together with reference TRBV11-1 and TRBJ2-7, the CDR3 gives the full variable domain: EAEVAQSPRYKITEKSQAVAFWCDPISGHATLYWYRQILGQGPELLVQFQDESVVDDSQLPKDRFSAERLKGVDSTLKIQPAELGDSAMYLCASSPRSGVRSYEQYFGPGTRLTVT.

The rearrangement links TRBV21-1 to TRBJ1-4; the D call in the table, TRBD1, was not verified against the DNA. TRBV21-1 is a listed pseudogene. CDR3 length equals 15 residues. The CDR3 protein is CASSTGAATNEKLFF. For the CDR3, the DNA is TGTGCCAGCAGCACTGGGGCAGCAACTAATGAAAAACTGTTTTTT.

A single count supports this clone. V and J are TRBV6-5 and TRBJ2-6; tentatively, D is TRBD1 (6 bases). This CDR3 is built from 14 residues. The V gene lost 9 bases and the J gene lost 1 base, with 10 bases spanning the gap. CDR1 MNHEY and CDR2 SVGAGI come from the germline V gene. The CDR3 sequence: CASDRSSGANVLTF. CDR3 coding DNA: TGTGCCAGTGACAGGTCGTCTGGGGCCAACGTCCTGACTTTC.

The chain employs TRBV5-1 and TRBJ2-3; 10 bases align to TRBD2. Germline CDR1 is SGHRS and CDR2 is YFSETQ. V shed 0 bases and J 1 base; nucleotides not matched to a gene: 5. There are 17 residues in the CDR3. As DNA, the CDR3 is TGCGCCAGCAGCTTGGCTCCCGGGACTAGCGGCACAGATACGCAGTATTTT. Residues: CASSLAPGTSGTDTQYF.

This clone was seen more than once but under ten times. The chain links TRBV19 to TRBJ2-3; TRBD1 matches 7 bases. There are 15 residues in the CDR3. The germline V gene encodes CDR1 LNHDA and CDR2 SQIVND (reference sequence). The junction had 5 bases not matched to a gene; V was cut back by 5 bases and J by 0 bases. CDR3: CASSPTGASTDTQYF. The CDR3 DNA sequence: TGTGCCAGTAGTCCCACAGGGGCTAGCACAGATACGCAGTATTTT.

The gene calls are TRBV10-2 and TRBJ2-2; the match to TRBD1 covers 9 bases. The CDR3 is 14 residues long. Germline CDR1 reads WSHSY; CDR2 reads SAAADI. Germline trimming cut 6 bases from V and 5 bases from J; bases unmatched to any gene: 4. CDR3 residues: CASRRDRVTGELFF. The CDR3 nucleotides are TGCGCCAGCAGGCGGGACAGGGTGACCGGGGAGCTGTTTTTT.

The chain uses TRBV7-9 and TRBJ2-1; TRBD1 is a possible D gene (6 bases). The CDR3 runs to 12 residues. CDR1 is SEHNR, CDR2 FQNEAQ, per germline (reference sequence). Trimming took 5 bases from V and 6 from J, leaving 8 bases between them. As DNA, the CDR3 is TGTGCCAGCAGCCCACAGGGCAATGAGCAGTTCTTC. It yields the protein CASSPQGNEQFF.

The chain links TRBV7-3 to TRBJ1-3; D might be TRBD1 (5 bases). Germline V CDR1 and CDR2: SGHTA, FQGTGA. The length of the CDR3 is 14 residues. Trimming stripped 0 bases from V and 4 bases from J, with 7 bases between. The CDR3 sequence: CASSLTGLGNTIYF. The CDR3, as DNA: TGTGCCAGCAGCTTAACGGGACTCGGAAACACCATATATTTT.

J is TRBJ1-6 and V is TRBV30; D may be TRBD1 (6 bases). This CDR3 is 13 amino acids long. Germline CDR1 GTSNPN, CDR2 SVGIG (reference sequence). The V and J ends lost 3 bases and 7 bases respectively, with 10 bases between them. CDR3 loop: CAWRRGTNSPLHF. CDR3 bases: TGTGCCTGGAGGAGGGGGACAAATTCACCCCTCCACTTT.

CDR3 nucleotide sequence: TGTGCCAGCAGTTTGACAGGGTTTGGCTACACCTTC. Translation: CASSLTGFGYTF. The rearrangement joins TRBV12-3 or TRBV12-4 to TRBJ1-2, with 7 bases matching TRBD1. The CDR3 spans 12 residues. V lost 3 bases and J lost 7; bases outside the gene matches: 2.

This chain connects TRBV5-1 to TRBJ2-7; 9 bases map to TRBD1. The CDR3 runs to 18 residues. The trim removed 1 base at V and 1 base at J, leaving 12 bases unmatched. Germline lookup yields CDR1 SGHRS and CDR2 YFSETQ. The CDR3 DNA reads TGCGCCAGCAGCTTGACGGGGTCCGGGACAGGGAGATCCTACGAGCAGTACTTC. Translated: CASSLTGSGTGRSYEQYF.

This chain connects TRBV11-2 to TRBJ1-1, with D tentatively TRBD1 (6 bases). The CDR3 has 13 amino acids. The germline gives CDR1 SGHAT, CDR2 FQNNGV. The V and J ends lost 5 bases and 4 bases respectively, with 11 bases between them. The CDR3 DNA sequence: TGTGCCAGCAGCCCGATAGGGGGCACTGAAGCTTTCTTT. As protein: CASSPIGGTEAFF.

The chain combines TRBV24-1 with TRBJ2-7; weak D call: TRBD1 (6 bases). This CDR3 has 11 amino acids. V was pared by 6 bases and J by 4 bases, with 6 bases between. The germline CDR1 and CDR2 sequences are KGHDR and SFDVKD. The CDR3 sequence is CATSQGYEQYF. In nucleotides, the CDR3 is TGTGCCACCAGTCAGGGGTACGAGCAGTACTTC.

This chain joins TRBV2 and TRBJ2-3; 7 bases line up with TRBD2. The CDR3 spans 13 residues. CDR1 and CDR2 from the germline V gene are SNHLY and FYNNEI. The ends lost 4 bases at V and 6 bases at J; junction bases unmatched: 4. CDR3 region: CASSGEGSDTQYF. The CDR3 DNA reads TGTGCCAGCAGTGGGGAGGGTTCGGATACGCAGTATTTT.